The T cell receptor beta chain described here comes from a study of response to subunit inactivated influenza vaccine. Findings of the study overall: Authors suggested that a seasonal influenza vaccination recruits few new T cells each time.

Only a few counts were recorded for this clonotype. Its antigen is not known. This CDR3 region has 12 residues. V was cut by 11 bases and J by 2 bases, with 9 bases left in between. Germline V lookup: CDR1 ENHRY, CDR2 SYGVKD. TCRdb reprocessed the RT-PCR reads via MiXCR and lists one record per CDR3 protein. This table has about 800,000 distinct CDR3 sequences, 21% appearing once. The V gene is TRBV10-3, the J gene TRBJ2-2, with D possibly TRBD1 on 5 matching bases. Here the sequenced sample was PBMCs from blood, taken roughly 5 days after vaccination. The receptor was isolated from a man between 50 and 59 years old who received an inactivated influenza vaccine. In DNA, the CDR3 is TGTGCCCTTAGGGGAAACACCGGGGAGCTGTTTTTT. This codes for CALRGNTGELFF.